This T cell receptor beta chain was retrieved from a study of T cell repertoires in aging, cancer and after chemotherapy. Background on the study: Patients with glioblastoma brain tumors were sampled before and after temozolomide-based therapy. About 9 million TCR reads were in the whole dataset. Study-level findings and limits: Across the chemotherapy interval, each cancer cohort showed higher median generation probability, suggesting thymic rebound.

Multiplex touch-down PCR with TRB-A/B primers amplified rearranged V-D-J TRB sequences. From the multiplex PCR reads, TCRdb called clonotypes with MiXCR, one entry per CDR3 protein. The sample has about 3,400 distinct CDR3 sequences, 25% to 30% seen once. Amplification of TCR beta used genomic DNA extracted from peripheral blood. Germline V gene data show CDR1 as LNHDA and CDR2 as SQIVND (reference sequence). V lost 5 bases and J lost 0, with 8 bases in between. There are 13 residues in the CDR3. Regarding this clonotype: The antigen is unknown.

This TCR derives from a human donor with a solid tumor. Sequenced material: blood. V usage is TRBV19 and J usage is TRBJ2-7, with unresolved D. CDR3 DNA sequence: TGTGCCAGTAGTCAGGTGAGCTCCTACGAGCAGTACTTC. Its protein product is CASSQVSSYEQYF.